These 6 T cell receptor beta chains were all obtained from the same sample, sequenced in a study of PD-L1 blockade in urothelial cancer. This table comes from immunoSEQ multiplex PCR, and its TCRdb copy is limited to in-frame clones, with some not included. The sample carries about 53,000 clones, roughly 89% recorded once. Noted time point: pretreatment peripheral blood. Specimen: PBMCs, collected around atezolizumab (anti-PD-L1) treatment. The receptors were gathered from a woman aged 55 to 70 with urothelial cancer.

J is TRBJ2-7 and V is TRBV5-4; TRBD1 might be the D (6 bases). The CDR3 consists of 14 residues. Germline-derived CDR1 and CDR2 are SGHNT and YYREEE (reference sequence). The ends were cut back, 2 bases at V and 3 bases at J, with 12 bases in the middle. DNA of the CDR3: TGTGCCAGCAGCTTACCGGGACAAGGCTACGAGCAGTACTTC. This gives the protein CASSLPGQGYEQYF.

This clone was detected only once. The rearrangement links TRBV7-2 to TRBJ2-5; 9 nucleotides agree with TRBD1. With V trimmed by 7 bases and J by 0 bases, 9 bases remained unmatched. The CDR3 totals 16 residues. The germline V gene has CDR1 SGHTA and CDR2 FQGNSA. CDR3 protein: CASTPPGQGYQETQYF. CDR3 nucleotides: TGTGCCAGCACCCCTCCGGGACAGGGTTACCAAGAGACCCAGTACTTC.

The V gene is TRBV5-4, the J gene TRBJ2-2, with 9 bases identical to TRBD1. Germline CDR1 and CDR2: SGHNT and YYREEE (reference sequence). V was clipped by 5 bases and J by 6 bases; unmatched bases: 14. The CDR3 spans 17 residues. The CDR3 nucleotides are TGTGCCAGCAGTATCGGTTCCCGGGACAGGGTCTCCGGGGAGCTGTTTTTT. Translated, it gives CASSIGSRDRVSGELFF.

The chain recombines TRBV2 with TRBJ2-2; D is undetermined. The CDR3 runs 18 residues. Germline lookup yields CDR1 SNHLY and CDR2 FYNNEI. Trimming pared 5 bases from V and 0 bases from J, leaving 19 bases between. CDR3 protein: CASSTTRPEAANTGELFF. The CDR3 DNA follows: TGTGCCAGCAGTACGACCCGACCCGAGGCCGCGAACACCGGGGAGCTGTTTTTT.

V and J are TRBV5-1 and TRBJ2-1; the D gene is possibly TRBD1 (6 bases). This CDR3 is 17 amino acids long. V lost 0 bases and J 2 bases, leaving 15 bases between the germline ends. Germline values: CDR1 SGHRS, CDR2 YFSETQ. The CDR3 sequence is CASSLDHTGIAYNEQFF. The CDR3 nucleotides read TGCGCCAGCAGCTTGGACCACACAGGGATAGCCTACAATGAGCAGTTCTTC.

V usage is TRBV10-2 and J usage is TRBJ2-2; 9 nucleotides align to TRBD2. The CDR3 length is 15 residues. V was pared by 7 bases and J by 5 bases, with 8 bases of the junction left unmatched. Germline values: CDR1 WSHSY, CDR2 SAAADI. The CDR3: CASTGTSIGTGELFF. The CDR3 nucleotides read TGCGCCAGCACAGGGACTAGCATTGGGACCGGGGAGCTGTTTTTT.